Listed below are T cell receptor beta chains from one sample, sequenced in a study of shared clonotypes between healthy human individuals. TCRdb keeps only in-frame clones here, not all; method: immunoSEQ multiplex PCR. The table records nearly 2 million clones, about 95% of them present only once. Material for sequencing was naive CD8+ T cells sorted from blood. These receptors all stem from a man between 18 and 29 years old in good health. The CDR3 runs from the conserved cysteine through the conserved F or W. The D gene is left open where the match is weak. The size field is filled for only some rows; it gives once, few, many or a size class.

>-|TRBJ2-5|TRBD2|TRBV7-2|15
TGTGCCAGCAGTCGTAGCGGGAGGGCCGCAGAGACCCAGTACTTC
CASSRSGRAAETQYF
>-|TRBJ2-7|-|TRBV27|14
TGTGCCAGCAGCCCGGGACGCCCCGGGTACGAGCAGTACTTC
CASSPGRPGYEQYF
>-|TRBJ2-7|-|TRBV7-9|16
TGTGCCAGCAGCTTAGTATCGGGGCTAGCCACCTACGAGCAGTACTTC
CASSLVSGLATYEQYF
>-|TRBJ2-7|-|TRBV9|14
TGTGCCAGCAGCGTAGGGCAGGGAAACTACGAGCAGTACTTC
CASSVGQGNYEQYF
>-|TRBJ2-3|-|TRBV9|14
TGTGCCAGCAGCCCGAAGGGAGGAACAGATACGCAGTATTTT
CASSPKGGTDTQYF
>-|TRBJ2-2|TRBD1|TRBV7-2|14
TGTGCCAGCAGCTGGACAGGACCCACCGGGGAGCTGTTTTTT
CASSWTGPTGELFF
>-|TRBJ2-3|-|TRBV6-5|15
TGTGCCAGCAGGAAGCAGGATTTGAGCACAGATACGCAGTATTTT
CASRKQDLSTDTQYF
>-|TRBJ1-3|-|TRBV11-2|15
TGTGCCAGCAGCTTAACAGGGTGGTCTGGAAACACCATATATTTT
CASSLTGWSGNTIYF
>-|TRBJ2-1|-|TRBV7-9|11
TGTGCCAGCAGGAGGGGGGATGAGCAGTTCTTC
CASRRGDEQFF
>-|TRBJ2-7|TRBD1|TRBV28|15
TGTGCCAGCAGTTTTCCCGGACAGGGAACCTACGAGCAGTACTTC
CASSFPGQGTYEQYF
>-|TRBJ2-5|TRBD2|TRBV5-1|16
TGCGCCAGCAGGGAGGGACTAGCGGGGCCTCAAGAGACCCAGTACTTC
CASREGLAGPQETQYF
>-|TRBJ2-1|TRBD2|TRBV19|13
TGTGCCAGTAGTATAGAGGGAGGGGATGAGCAGTTCTTC
CASSIEGGDEQFF
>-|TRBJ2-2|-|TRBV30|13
TGTGCCTGGAGTTACAGGGCGGCCGGGGAGCTGTTTTTT
CAWSYRAAGELFF
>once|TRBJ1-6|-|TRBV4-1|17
TGCGCCAGCAGCCAAGAAGGCCTCGGGGCCAATAATTCACCCCTCCACTTT
CASSQEGLGANNSPLHF
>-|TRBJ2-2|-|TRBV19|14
TGTGCCAGTAGCAAAGGACTGGGGACCGGGGAGCTGTTTTTT
CASSKGLGTGELFF
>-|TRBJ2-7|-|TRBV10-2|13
TGCGCCAGCAGGCGGGACTTCTCCTACGAGCAGTACTTC
CASRRDFSYEQYF
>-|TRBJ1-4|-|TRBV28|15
TGTGCCAGCAGTTTTTCGGTGGAAGCACCTTTAGAACTGTTTTTT
CASSFSVEAPLELFF
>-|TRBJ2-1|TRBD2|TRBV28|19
TGTGCCAGCAGTGTACCCACCGGACTAGCGGGGGGGACTTACAATGAGCAGTTCTTC
CASSVPTGLAGGTYNEQFF
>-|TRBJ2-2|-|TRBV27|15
TGTGCCAGCAGTTTCCCTAGTCGCGGCACCGGGGAGCTGTTTTTT
CASSFPSRGTGELFF